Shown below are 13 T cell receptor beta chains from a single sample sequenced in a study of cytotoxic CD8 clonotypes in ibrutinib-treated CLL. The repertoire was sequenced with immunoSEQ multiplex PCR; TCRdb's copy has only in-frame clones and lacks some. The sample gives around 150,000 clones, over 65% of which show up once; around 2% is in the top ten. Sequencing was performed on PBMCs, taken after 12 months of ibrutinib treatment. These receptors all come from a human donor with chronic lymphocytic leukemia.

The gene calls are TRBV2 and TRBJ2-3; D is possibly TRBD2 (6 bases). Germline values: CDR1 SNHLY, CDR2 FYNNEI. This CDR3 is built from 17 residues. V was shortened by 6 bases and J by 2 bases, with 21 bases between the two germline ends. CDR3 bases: TGTGCCAGCAGGACTTCACTCCGGGAGCGGAACACAGATACGCAGTATTTT. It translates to CASRTSLRERNTDTQYF.

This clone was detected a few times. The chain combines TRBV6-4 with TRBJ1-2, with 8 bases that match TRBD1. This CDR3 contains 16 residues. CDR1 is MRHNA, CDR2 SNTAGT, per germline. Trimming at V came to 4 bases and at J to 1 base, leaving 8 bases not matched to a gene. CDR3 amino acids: CASSAPRDRLNYGYTF. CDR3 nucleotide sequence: TGTGCCAGCAGTGCCCCTCGGGACAGGCTTAACTATGGCTACACCTTC.

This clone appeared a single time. The CDR3 reads CASSLREARGSYNEQFF. The CDR3 nucleotides read TGTGCCAGCAGCTTAAGGGAAGCGCGGGGGTCCTACAATGAGCAGTTCTTC. The V call is TRBV7-2, the J call TRBJ2-1, with 7 nucleotides matching TRBD2. Germline V gene data show CDR1 as SGHTA and CDR2 as FQGNSA. The CDR3 loop spans 17 amino acids. Trimming cost V 2 bases and J 1 base; bases outside gene matches: 8.

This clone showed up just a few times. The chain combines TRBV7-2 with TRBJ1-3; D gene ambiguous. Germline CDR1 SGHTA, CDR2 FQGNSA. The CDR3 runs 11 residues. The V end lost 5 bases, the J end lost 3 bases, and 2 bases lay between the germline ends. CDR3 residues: CASSVGNTIYF. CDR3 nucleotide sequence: TGTGCCAGCAGCGTTGGAAACACCATATATTTT. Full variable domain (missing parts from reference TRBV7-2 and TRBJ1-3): GAGVSQSPSNKVTEKGKDVELRCDPISGHTALYWYRQSLGQGLEFLIYFQGNSAPDKSGLPSDRFSAERTGGSVSTLTIQRTQQEDSAVYLCASSVGNTIYFGEGSWLTVV.

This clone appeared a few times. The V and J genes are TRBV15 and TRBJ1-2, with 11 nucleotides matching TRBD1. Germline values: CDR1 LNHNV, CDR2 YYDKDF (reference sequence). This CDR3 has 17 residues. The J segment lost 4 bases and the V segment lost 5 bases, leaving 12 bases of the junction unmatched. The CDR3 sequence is CATSGRTGGPRGYGYTF. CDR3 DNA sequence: TGTGCCACCAGCGGCCGGACAGGGGGCCCCCGGGGCTATGGCTACACCTTC.

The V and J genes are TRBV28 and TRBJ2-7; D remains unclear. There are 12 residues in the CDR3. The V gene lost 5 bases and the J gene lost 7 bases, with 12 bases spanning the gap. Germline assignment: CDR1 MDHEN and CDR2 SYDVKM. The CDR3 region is CASSPGRWEQYF. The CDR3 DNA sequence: TGTGCCAGCAGTCCAGGACGCTGGGAGCAGTACTTC. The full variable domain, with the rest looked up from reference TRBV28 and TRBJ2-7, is DVKVTQSSRYLVKRTGEKVFLECVQDMDHENMFWYRQDPGLGLRLIYFSYDVKMKEKGDIPEGYSVSREKKERFSLILESASTNQTSMYLCASSPGRWEQYFGPGTRLTVT.

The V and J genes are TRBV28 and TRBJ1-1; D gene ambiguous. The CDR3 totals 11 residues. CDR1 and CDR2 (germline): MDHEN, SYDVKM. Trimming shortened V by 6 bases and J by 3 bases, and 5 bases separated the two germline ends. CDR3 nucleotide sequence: TGTGCCAGCAGCACCTACACTGAAGCTTTCTTT. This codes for CASSTYTEAFF. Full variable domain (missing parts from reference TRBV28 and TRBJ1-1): DVKVTQSSRYLVKRTGEKVFLECVQDMDHENMFWYRQDPGLGLRLIYFSYDVKMKEKGDIPEGYSVSREKKERFSLILESASTNQTSMYLCASSTYTEAFFGQGTRLTVV.

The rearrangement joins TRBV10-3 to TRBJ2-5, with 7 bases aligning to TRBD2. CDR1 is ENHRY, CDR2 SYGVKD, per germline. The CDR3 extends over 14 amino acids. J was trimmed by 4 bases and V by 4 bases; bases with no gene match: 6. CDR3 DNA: TGTGCCATCAGTGGAGCGGGGACGGGAGAGACCCAGTACTTC. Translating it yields CAISGAGTGETQYF.

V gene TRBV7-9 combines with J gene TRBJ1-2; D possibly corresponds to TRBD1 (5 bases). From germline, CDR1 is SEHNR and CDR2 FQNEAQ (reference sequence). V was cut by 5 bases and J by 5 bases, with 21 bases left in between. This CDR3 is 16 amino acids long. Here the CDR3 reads CASSLGTLDELYGYTF. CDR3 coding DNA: TGTGCCAGCAGCCTAGGGACCTTGGACGAGTTATATGGCTACACCTTC.

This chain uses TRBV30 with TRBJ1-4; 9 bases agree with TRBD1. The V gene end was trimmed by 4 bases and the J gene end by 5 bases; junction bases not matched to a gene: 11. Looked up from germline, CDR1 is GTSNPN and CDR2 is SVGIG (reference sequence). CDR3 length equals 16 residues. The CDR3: CAWKEFGTGLNEKLFF. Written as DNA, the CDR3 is TGTGCCTGGAAGGAGTTCGGGACAGGGCTCAATGAAAAACTGTTTTTT.

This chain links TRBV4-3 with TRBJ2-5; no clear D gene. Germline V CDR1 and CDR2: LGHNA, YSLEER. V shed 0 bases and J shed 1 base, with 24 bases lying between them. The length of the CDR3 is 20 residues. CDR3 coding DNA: TGCGCCAGCAGCCAAGATCTTTCTGGTGGGCGAGGAGTGGGCCAAGAGACCCAGTACTTC. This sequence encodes CASSQDLSGGRGVGQETQYF.

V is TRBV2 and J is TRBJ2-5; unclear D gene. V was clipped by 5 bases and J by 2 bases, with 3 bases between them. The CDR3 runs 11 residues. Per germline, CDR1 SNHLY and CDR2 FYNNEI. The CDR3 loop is CASSPQETQYF. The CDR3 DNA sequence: TGTGCCAGCAGTCCGCAAGAGACCCAGTACTTC.

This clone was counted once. In nucleotides, the CDR3 is TGTGCCAGCAGTTACCCGGACGGATATATCAATGAGCAGTTCTTC. It yields the protein CASSYPDGYINEQFF. V is TRBV6-6 and J is TRBJ2-1; D not resolved. This CDR3 comprises 15 residues. V gave up 2 bases and J gave up 6 bases, with 14 bases separating them. Germline lookup yields CDR1 MNHNY and CDR2 SVGAGI (reference sequence).